Shown below are 29 T cell receptor beta chains from a single sample sequenced in a study of T cell repertoires in cytomegalovirus infection. TCRdb reprocessed the reads via MiXCR and lists one record per CDR3 protein. This sample has hundreds of thousands of distinct CDR3 sequences, with under 40% found just once. Sequencing was performed on PBMCs. The receptors were gathered from a human donor in good health (CMV status not recorded). Some clones in this sample may be carry-over from other donors' samples.

V is TRBV14 and J is TRBJ1-1; tentative D call: TRBD1 (6 bases). The germline V gene encodes CDR1 SGHDN and CDR2 FVKESK. The CDR3 runs to 16 residues. Between the trimmed V and J ends, which lost 0 bases and 6 bases, there was a span of 17 bases. The CDR3 sequence is CASSQDNPGAGAEAFF. DNA for the CDR3: TGTGCCAGCAGCCAAGATAACCCAGGGGCGGGGGCTGAAGCTTTCTTT.

V usage is TRBV19 and J usage is TRBJ2-2; TRBD1 aligns across 7 bases. In germline, CDR1 is LNHDA, CDR2 SQIVND (reference sequence). V shed 3 bases and J 0 bases; nucleotides not matched to a gene: 1. This CDR3 contains 15 residues. The CDR3 here is CASSIGQANTGELFF. CDR3 in DNA: TGTGCCAGTAGTATTGGACAGGCGAACACCGGGGAGCTGTTTTTT.

This chain connects TRBV2 to TRBJ2-1, with TRBD2 identical over 7 bases. The CDR3 loop spans 13 amino acids. Losses at the gene ends were 3 bases for V and 7 bases for J; bases not matched to a gene: 3. Germline values: CDR1 SNHLY, CDR2 FYNNEI. For the CDR3, the DNA is TGTGCCAGCAGTGATCGGGGGGAAAATGAGCAGTTCTTC. It specifies CASSDRGENEQFF.

CDR3 coding DNA: TGTGCCAGCAGTGACAATCCGGGACAGGGGTCCGATCAGCCCCAGCATTTT. Translation gives CASSDNPGQGSDQPQHF. J is TRBJ1-5 and V is TRBV25-1; 10 bases are shared with TRBD1. Germline CDR1 is MGHDK and CDR2 is SYGVNS. The CDR3 length is 17 residues. V shed 3 bases and J 5 bases; nucleotides not matched to a gene: 10.

V gene TRBV20-1 combines with J gene TRBJ2-3, with a tentative D call TRBD2 (6 bases). There are 15 residues in the CDR3. The germline V and J ends were trimmed by 0 bases and 1 base, with 11 bases remaining between them. CDR1 and CDR2 from the germline V gene are DFQATT and SNEGSKA (reference sequence). The CDR3 sequence is CSARDGRGRTDTQYF. The CDR3, as DNA: TGCAGTGCTAGAGATGGGCGGGGCCGCACAGATACGCAGTATTTT.

In this sample, this clonotype turned up a few times. The chain employs TRBV28 and TRBJ2-7; 7 bases are shared with TRBD2. The germline V gene encodes CDR1 MDHEN and CDR2 SYDVKM. V lost 10 bases to trimming and J lost 1 base; unmatched junction nucleotides: 7. This CDR3 comprises 13 residues. DNA for the CDR3: TGTGCCACTGGATCTAGCGGATCCTACGAGCAGTACTTC. Amino acid sequence: CATGSSGSYEQYF.

Only a few counts were recorded for this clonotype. This chain joins TRBV18 and TRBJ1-2, with a tentative D call TRBD1 (5 bases). Germline CDR1 is KGHSH and CDR2 is LQKENI. This CDR3 is 17 amino acids long. Deletions cut 2 bases from V and 4 bases from J, with 20 bases between. In nucleotides, the CDR3 is TGTGCCAGCTCACCATTCCAACCGGGGACCCTCGGCTATGGCTACACCTTC. It is translated as CASSPFQPGTLGYGYTF.

CDR3 sequence: CASRSGLSYTF. The CDR3 DNA sequence: TGTGCCAGCCGTTCAGGCCTAAGCTACACCTTC. This chain connects TRBV27 to TRBJ1-2; no definite D call. This CDR3 is 11 amino acids long. V was clipped by 8 bases and J by 9 bases, with 13 bases between them. Germline assignment: CDR1 MNHEY and CDR2 SMNVEV (reference sequence).

V and J are TRBV12-3 or TRBV12-4 and TRBJ1-2, with D possibly TRBD1 on 5 matching bases. The CDR3 length is 15 residues. The V end lost 5 bases, the J end lost 6 bases, and 19 bases lay between the germline ends. The CDR3 DNA is TGTGCCAGCAGTGACCAACAGGTCTACGGGGATGGCTACACCTTC. This encodes CASSDQQVYGDGYTF.

Only a few counts were recorded for this clonotype. The junction shows a germline mismatch at one end, possibly a read error. The chain uses TRBV12-3 or TRBV12-4 and TRBJ2-2; TRBD2 matches 9 bases. The CDR3 loop spans 15 amino acids. CDR3 region: CSSSPGLARTGELFF. The CDR3 nucleotides read TGTTCCAGCAGTCCCGGACTAGCGCGGACCGGGGAGCTGTTTTTT.

This sequence joins TRBV7-2 and TRBJ1-1; a weak D match, TRBD1 (6 bases). Deletions cut 2 bases from V and 1 base from J, with 23 bases between. CDR1 is SGHTA, CDR2 FQGNSA, per germline. The CDR3 is 19 amino acids. The chain's CDR3 is CASSLTVGGAGAGNTEAFF. The CDR3 DNA reads TGTGCCAGCAGCTTAACTGTCGGGGGCGCAGGGGCAGGGAACACTGAAGCTTTCTTT.

This clonotype was seen ten or more times. The genes are TRBV7-8 and TRBJ2-1; D is unclear. V lost 3 bases and J 0 bases, leaving 15 bases between the germline ends. The V gene's germline CDR1 is SGHVS and CDR2 FQNEAQ. This CDR3 region has 17 residues. The CDR3: CASSFPLDGTSYNEQFF. CDR3 coding DNA: TGTGCCAGCAGCTTCCCGCTGGACGGAACCTCCTACAATGAGCAGTTCTTC.

This clonotype was counted at least ten times. The chain has TRBV28 and TRBJ2-5; 7 bases align to TRBD2. The CDR3 consists of 16 residues. V trimming: 5 bases; J trimming: 5 bases; junction bases outside the gene matches: 14. Germline V gives CDR1 MDHEN, CDR2 SYDVKM. CDR3: CASSQLGGSFHETQYF. The DNA of the CDR3 is TGTGCCAGCAGTCAACTCGGGGGGAGTTTTCATGAGACCCAGTACTTC.

This clonotype has just a few counts. The rearrangement uses TRBV30 and TRBJ2-5, with TRBD2 matching 8 bases. V gave up 5 bases and J gave up 3 bases; unmatched junction bases: 5. The CDR3 is made up of 13 amino acids. Germline CDR1 reads GTSNPN; CDR2 reads SVGIG (reference sequence). The CDR3: CAWGRGGKETQYF. The CDR3 DNA follows: TGTGCCTGGGGCCGGGGGGGCAAAGAGACCCAGTACTTC.

This rearrangement joins TRBV18 to TRBJ2-7; D is perhaps TRBD1 or TRBD2 (5 bases each). Germline CDR1 KGHSH, CDR2 LQKENI. V was trimmed by 2 bases and J by 6 bases, leaving 23 bases between them. This CDR3 is built from 17 residues. The CDR3 nucleotides read TGTGCCAGCTCACCATTAGAGGTCGGGACGGCGAGTAGCGAGCAGTACTTC. Its protein product is CASSPLEVGTASSEQYF.

This chain connects TRBV19 to TRBJ2-5; maybe TRBD2 (6 bases). The length of the CDR3 is 16 residues. V was clipped by 4 bases and J by 1 base, with 16 bases between them. Germline V lookup: CDR1 LNHDA, CDR2 SQIVND (reference sequence). CDR3 region: CASSSGAPIIQETQYF. CDR3 coding DNA: TGTGCCAGTAGTAGCGGGGCGCCGATAATCCAAGAGACCCAGTACTTC.

Notes on this clonotype: Being one base from a much bigger clone, this may be a read error. The chain joins TRBV7-6 to TRBJ2-1; D may be TRBD2 (6 bases). CDR3 length: 18 amino acids. Germline assignment: CDR1 SGHVS and CDR2 FNYEAQ. The CDR3 nucleotides are TGTGCCAGCAGCTTAGGGGGTCCGGGGGATAGGGCCTACAATGAGCAGTCCTTC. As protein: CASSLGGPGDRAYNEQSF.

The chain joins TRBV25-1 to TRBJ2-5; D gene uncertain. This CDR3 region has 14 residues. The germline V and J ends were trimmed by 2 bases and 4 bases, with 11 bases remaining between them. Germline assignment: CDR1 MGHDK and CDR2 SYGVNS. The DNA of the CDR3 is TGTGCCAGCAGTGAAGGTGGGCTAGGAGAGACCCAGTACTTC. Amino acids: CASSEGGLGETQYF.

The chain joins TRBV20-1 to TRBJ1-5, with unresolved D. V was cut by 5 bases and J by 0 bases, with 11 bases left in between. Germline CDR1 reads DFQATT; CDR2 reads SNEGSKA (reference sequence). The CDR3 is 14 residues long. Here the CDR3 DNA reads TGCAGTGCTTCTTCGATGATTAGCAATCAGCCCCAGCATTTT. This translates into CSASSMISNQPQHF.

In regard to this clonotype: A read error may produce the germline difference seen at one junction end. The V and J genes are TRBV6-6 and TRBJ1-1; D uncertain. Germline CDR1 is MNHNY and CDR2 is SVGAGI (reference sequence). CDR3 length: 13 amino acids. CDR3 in amino acids: CVSSYSETTEAFF. DNA of the CDR3: TGTGTCAGCAGTTATTCGGAGACCACTGAAGCTTTCTTT.

This clonotype was counted only a few times. The chain has TRBV29-1 and TRBJ2-1; D ambiguous. The CDR3 contains 13 residues. From germline, CDR1 is SQVTM and CDR2 ANQGSEA. Trimming removed 6 bases at V and 3 bases at J, with 12 bases between. The CDR3 loop is CSVRLSVYNEQFF. As DNA, the CDR3 is TGCAGCGTCCGACTGTCGGTCTACAATGAGCAGTTCTTC.

This clonotype appeared a few times. Germline is not matched at one junction end, which may reflect a read error. The chain carries TRBV11-3 and TRBJ1-2, with D uncertain. The germline V gene has CDR1 SGHNT and CDR2 YENEEA. The CDR3 has 8 amino acids. For the CDR3, the DNA is TGTGCCAGCGCCAATCCGTATTTC. It codes for CASANPYF.

This clonotype was picked up many times. The chain has TRBV2 and TRBJ2-3; the match to TRBD1 covers 10 bases. This CDR3 contains 14 residues. Losses at the gene ends were 4 bases for V and 7 bases for J; bases not matched to a gene: 5. Germline assignment: CDR1 SNHLY and CDR2 FYNNEI. For the CDR3, the DNA is TGTGCCAGCAGTGGGGGACAGGGGACTCATACGCAGTATTTT. Amino acids: CASSGGQGTHTQYF.

This clonotype was observed many times. This chain joins TRBV7-2 and TRBJ2-4; 14 bases fit TRBD2. The germline CDR1 and CDR2 sequences are SGHTA and FQGNSA. With V trimmed by 0 bases and J by 1 base, 5 bases remained unmatched. The CDR3 spans 19 residues. The DNA of the CDR3 is TGTGCCAGCAGCTTAGCGCGCGGGACTAGCGGGAGTGCCAAAAACATTCAGTACTTC. Translation gives CASSLARGTSGSAKNIQYF. Complete variable domain (other parts from reference TRBV7-2 and TRBJ2-4): GAGVSQSPSNKVTEKGKDVELRCDPISGHTALYWYRQSLGQGLEFLIYFQGNSAPDKSGLPSDRFSAERTGGSVSTLTIQRTQQEDSAVYLCASSLARGTSGSAKNIQYFGAGTRLSVL.

This clonotype has only a few counts. This chain connects TRBV4-1 to TRBJ1-5; the D is unclear. The CDR3 consists of 16 residues. Trimming stripped 0 bases from V and 3 bases from J, with 12 bases between. Germline CDR1 and CDR2: MGHRA and YSYEKL. The DNA of the CDR3 is TGCGCCAGCAGCCAAGATCTGGGGAGTCTCAATCAGCCCCAGCATTTT. Its protein product is CASSQDLGSLNQPQHF.

V gene TRBV19 combines with J gene TRBJ1-1; TRBD1 is a possible D gene (5 bases). From germline, CDR1 is LNHDA and CDR2 SQIVND (reference sequence). V was cut by 8 bases and J by 1 base, with 17 bases left in between. The CDR3 has 15 amino acids. The CDR3 DNA reads as TGTGCCAGTGCTATGATAGAGGGGAGGAACACTGAAGCTTTCTTT. Translating gives CASAMIEGRNTEAFF.

CDR3 loop: CASSFTGGAGYGYTF. The CDR3 DNA reads as TGTGCCAGCAGTTTTACAGGGGGCGCAGGCTATGGCTACACCTTC. The chain employs TRBV2 and TRBJ1-2, with 9 bases lining up with TRBD1. The junction had 8 bases not matched to a gene; V was cut back by 5 bases and J by 4 bases. Looked up from germline, CDR1 is SNHLY and CDR2 is FYNNEI. CDR3 size: 15 residues.

This clonotype has more than one count but fewer than ten. This sequence joins TRBV7-6 and TRBJ2-1; D may correspond to TRBD1 or TRBD2 (5 bases each). Germline CDR1 and CDR2: SGHVS and FNYEAQ. The CDR3 contains 16 residues. Trimming took 2 bases from V and 4 from J, leaving 15 bases between them. The CDR3 spells CASSLRDDYQYNEQFF. The CDR3 nucleotides read TGTGCCAGCAGCTTACGGGACGACTATCAATACAATGAGCAGTTCTTC.

Remarks on this clonotype: This likely comes from a read error, as the CDR3 has no conserved phenylalanine or tryptophan at its end. This chain joins TRBV6-6 and TRBJ1-6; D may be TRBD1 (5 bases). Looked up from germline, CDR1 is MNHNY and CDR2 is SVGAGI (reference sequence). The CDR3 is 20 amino acids. This CDR3 is CARSLWRQSHFSSYNSPLHL. The CDR3 region has the DNA TGTGCACGCAGTCTTTGGAGACAGTCCCACTTTAGCTCCTATAATTCACCCCTCCACTTG.